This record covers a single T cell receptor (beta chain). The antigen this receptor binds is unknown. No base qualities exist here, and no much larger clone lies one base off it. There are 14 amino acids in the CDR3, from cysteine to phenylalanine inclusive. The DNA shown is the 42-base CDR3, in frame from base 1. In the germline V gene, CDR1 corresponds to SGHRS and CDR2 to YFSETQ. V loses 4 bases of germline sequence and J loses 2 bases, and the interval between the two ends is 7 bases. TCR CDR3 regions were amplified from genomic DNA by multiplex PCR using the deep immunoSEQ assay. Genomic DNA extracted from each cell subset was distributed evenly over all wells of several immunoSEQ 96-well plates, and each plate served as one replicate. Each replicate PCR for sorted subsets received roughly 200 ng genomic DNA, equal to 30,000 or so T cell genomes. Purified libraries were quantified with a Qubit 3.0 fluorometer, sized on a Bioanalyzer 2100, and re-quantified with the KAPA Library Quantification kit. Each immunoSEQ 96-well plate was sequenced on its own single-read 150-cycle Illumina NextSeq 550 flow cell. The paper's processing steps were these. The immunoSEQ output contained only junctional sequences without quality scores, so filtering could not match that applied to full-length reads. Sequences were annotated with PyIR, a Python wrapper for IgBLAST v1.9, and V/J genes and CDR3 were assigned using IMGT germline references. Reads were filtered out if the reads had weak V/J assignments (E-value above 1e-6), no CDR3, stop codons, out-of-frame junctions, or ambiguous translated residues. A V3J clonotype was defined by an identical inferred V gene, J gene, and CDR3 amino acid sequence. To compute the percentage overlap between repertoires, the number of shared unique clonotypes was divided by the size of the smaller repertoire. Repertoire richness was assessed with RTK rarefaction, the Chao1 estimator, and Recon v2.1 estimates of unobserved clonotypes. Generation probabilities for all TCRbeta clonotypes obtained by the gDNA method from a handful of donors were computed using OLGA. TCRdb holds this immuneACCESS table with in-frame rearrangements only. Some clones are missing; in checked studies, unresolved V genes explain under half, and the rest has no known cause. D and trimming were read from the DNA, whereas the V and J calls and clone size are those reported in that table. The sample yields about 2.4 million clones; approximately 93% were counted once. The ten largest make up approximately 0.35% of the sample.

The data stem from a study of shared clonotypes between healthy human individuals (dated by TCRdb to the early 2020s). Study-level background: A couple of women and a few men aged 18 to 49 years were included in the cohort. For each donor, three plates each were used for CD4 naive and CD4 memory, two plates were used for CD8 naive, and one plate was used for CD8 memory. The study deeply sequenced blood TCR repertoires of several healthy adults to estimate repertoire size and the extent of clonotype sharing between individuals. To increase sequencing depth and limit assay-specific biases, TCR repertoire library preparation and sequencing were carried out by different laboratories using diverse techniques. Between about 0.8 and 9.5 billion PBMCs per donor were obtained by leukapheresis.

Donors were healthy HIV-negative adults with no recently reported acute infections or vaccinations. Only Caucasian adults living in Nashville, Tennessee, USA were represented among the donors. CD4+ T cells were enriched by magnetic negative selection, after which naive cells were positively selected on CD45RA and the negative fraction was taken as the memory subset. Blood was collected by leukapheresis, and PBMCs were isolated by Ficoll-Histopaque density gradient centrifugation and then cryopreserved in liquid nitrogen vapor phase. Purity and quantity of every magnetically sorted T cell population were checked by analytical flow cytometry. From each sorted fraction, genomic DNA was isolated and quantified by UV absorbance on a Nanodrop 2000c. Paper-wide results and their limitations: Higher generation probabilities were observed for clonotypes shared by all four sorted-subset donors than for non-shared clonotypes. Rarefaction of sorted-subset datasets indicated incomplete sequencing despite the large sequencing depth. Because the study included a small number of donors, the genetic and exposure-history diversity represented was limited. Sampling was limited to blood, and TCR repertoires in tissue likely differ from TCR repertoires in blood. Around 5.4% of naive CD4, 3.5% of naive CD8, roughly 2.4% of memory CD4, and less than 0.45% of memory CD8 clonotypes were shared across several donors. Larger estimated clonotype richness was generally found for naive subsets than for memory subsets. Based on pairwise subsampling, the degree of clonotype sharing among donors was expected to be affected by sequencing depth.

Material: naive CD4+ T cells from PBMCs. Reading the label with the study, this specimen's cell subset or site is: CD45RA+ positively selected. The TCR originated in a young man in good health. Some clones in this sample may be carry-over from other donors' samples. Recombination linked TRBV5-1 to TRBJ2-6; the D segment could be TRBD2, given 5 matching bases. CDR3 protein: CASSIATGANVLTF. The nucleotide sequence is TGCGCCAGCAGCATAGCGACTGGGGCCAACGTCCTGACTTTC.